This note documents a single TCR beta chain sequence. Its antigen is undetermined. This sample stems from a study of cytomegalovirus exposure and HLA in healthy donors. Study in general: Out of around 360 genotyped donors, less than 90% belonged to the Caucasian-associated ancestry cluster.

The CDR3 covers 15 residues. The germline V gene has CDR1 SNHLY and CDR2 FYNNEI. V gave up 4 bases and J gave up 0 bases; unmatched junction bases: 6. Study-wide results and caveats: In presence/absence analyses, roughly uniform sequencing depth across donors was assumed. Cytomegalovirus-associated TCR beta chains were listed, numbering over 150. Follow-up analysis later connected one missense variant in DCLRE1C with trimming of TCR beta V- and J-genes.

Primers: 60 Vbeta forward and 13 Jbeta reverse. Assay: immunoSEQ multiplex PCR; the TCRdb copy retains only in-frame clones and omits some. The table includes about 200,000 clones, 75% to 85% detected once. The chain couples TRBV2 to TRBJ2-7; 7 positions agree with TRBD1. The sequenced sample consisted of PBMCs. This receptor was identified in a girl under 18 in good health and CMV-seronegative. Here the CDR3 DNA reads TGTGCCAGCAGTGGACAGGGATTCAGCTCCTACGAGCAGTACTTC. Encoded protein: CASSGQGFSSYEQYF.